A selection of T cell receptor beta chains follows, all from one sample in a study of OX40 agonist ivuxolimab in advanced cancers. Assay: immunoSEQ multiplex PCR; the TCRdb copy retains only in-frame clones and omits some. The data contain about 64,000 clones, roughly 85% of them singletons. This sample comprised CD4+ or CD8+ T cells sorted from blood, obtained in a trial of the OX40 agonist ivuxolimab. The receptors were gathered from an adult with an advanced solid tumor such as melanoma, head and neck, liver or kidney cancer. The CDR3 runs from the conserved cysteine through the conserved F or W. A D gene is named only where the DNA matches it firmly. Only some rows state a clone size, as once, few, many or a class for expanded clones.

abundance	v_gene	j_gene	d_gene	CDR3aa	CDR3nt
few	TRBV7-9	TRBJ1-4	.	CASSLALTGEVEKLFF	TGTGCCAGCAGCTTAGCGCTTACGGGTGAGGTTGAAAAACTGTTTTTT
few	TRBV5-1	TRBJ2-7	TRBD2	CASSWIPSGGEQQYF	TGCGCCAGCAGCTGGATCCCTAGCGGGGGGGAACAGCAGTACTTC
.	TRBV5-4	TRBJ2-1	TRBD2	CASNSRGRGSYNEQFF	TGTGCCAGCAATTCCCGCGGGAGAGGATCCTACAATGAGCAGTTCTTC
.	TRBV5-8	TRBJ1-5	TRBD1	CASSHGQGTYNQPQHF	TGTGCCAGCAGCCACGGACAGGGAACTTACAATCAGCCCCAGCATTTT
.	TRBV19	TRBJ2-1	.	CASSIGGAEQFF	TGTGCCAGTAGTATAGGGGGTGCTGAGCAGTTCTTC
.	TRBV28	TRBJ1-4	TRBD1	CASSSSGQGGEKLFF	TGTGCCAGCAGTTCATCGGGACAGGGTGGTGAAAAACTGTTTTTT
.	TRBV20-1	TRBJ2-7	.	CSARDNYEQYF	TGCAGTGCTCGGGACAACTACGAGCAGTACTTC
.	TRBV19	TRBJ1-1	TRBD1	CASSPRQGRSAEAFF	TGTGCCAGTAGTCCTCGACAGGGGAGGAGCGCTGAAGCTTTCTTT
.	TRBV11-3	TRBJ2-5	.	CASSLTRFAETQYF	TGTGCCAGCAGCCTTACTAGGTTCGCAGAGACCCAGTACTTC
.	TRBV28	TRBJ1-4	TRBD1	CASSRGQGREKLFF	TGTGCCAGCAGTCGAGGACAGGGGAGGGAAAAACTGTTTTTT
.	TRBV30	TRBJ2-3	.	CAWSAGDTQYF	TGTGCCTGGAGTGCGGGAGATACGCAGTATTTT
.	TRBV6-1	TRBJ1-5	.	CASRDTGMEGPQHF	TGTGCCAGCAGAGATACAGGGATGGAGGGGCCCCAGCATTTT
.	TRBV19	TRBJ2-7	TRBD2	CASSPRPLAGGPYEQYF	TGTGCCAGTAGTCCCCGACCCTTAGCGGGAGGTCCTTACGAGCAGTACTTC
.	TRBV30	TRBJ2-7	.	CAWSVQWYEQYF	TGTGCCTGGAGTGTACAATGGTACGAGCAGTACTTC